Listed below are T cell receptor beta chains from one sample, sequenced in a study of blood T cells in healthy people across ages. TCRdb analysed the 5' RACE reads with MiXCR anew, one entry per CDR3 protein. This table has approximately 1.5 million distinct CDR3 sequences, about 32% appearing once. The sequenced sample consisted of blood. Every receptor here comes from a woman aged 25 to 39 in good health. The CDR3 runs from the conserved cysteine through the conserved F or W. Not all rows give a size; the values are once, few, many and, for expanded clones, a class.

J: TRBJ2-1; V: TRBV12-3/TRBV12-4; size: NA; length: 16; CDR3: CASRGTSGRASNEQFF
J: TRBJ2-7; V: TRBV6-6; size: NA; length: 15; CDR3: CASSAPGGPAHEQYF
J: TRBJ1-5; V: TRBV6-1; size: NA; length: 15; CDR3: CATNSGQGRNQPQHF
J: NA; V: TRBV20-1; size: NA; length: 13; CDR3: CSAPSRGQETQFF
J: TRBJ1-6; V: TRBV5-6; size: few; length: 13; CDR3: CASGQGGNSPLHF
J: TRBJ1-4; V: TRBV20-1; size: NA; length: 12; CDR3: CSAKGGYEKLFF
J: TRBJ2-7; V: TRBV19; size: NA; length: 15; CDR3: CASSIDLAGVDEQYF
J: TRBJ2-1; V: TRBV20-1; size: NA; length: 17; CDR3: CSAGVGNRGAFYDEQFF
J: TRBJ1-5; V: TRBV12-3/TRBV12-4; size: many; length: 12; CDR3: CASKVGVQPQHF
J: TRBJ1-6; V: TRBV27; size: NA; length: 15; CDR3: CASSLTGWGNSPLHF
J: TRBJ2-3; V: TRBV9; size: few; length: 15; CDR3: CASSAQLRDTDTQYF
J: TRBJ2-1; V: TRBV27; size: NA; length: 15; CDR3: CASSLSTGVGNEQFF
J: TRBJ1-1; V: TRBV20-1; size: NA; length: 14; CDR3: CSASQGPLNTEAFF
J: TRBJ2-6; V: TRBV20-1; size: few; length: 15; CDR3: CSARPGNSGANVLTF
J: TRBJ2-7; V: TRBV10-3; size: few; length: 15; CDR3: CAISESTSRSYEQYF
J: TRBJ2-7; V: TRBV28; size: NA; length: 16; CDR3: CASSSQPGLATYEQYF
J: TRBJ2-1; V: TRBV7-3; size: few; length: 16; CDR3: CASSRTSGSRVNEQFF
J: TRBJ2-7; V: TRBV5-1; size: NA; length: 14; CDR3: CASSLGDTTDEQYF
J: TRBJ2-5; V: TRBV25-1; size: NA; length: 14; CDR3: CASSEGYPGETQYF
J: TRBJ2-1; V: TRBV4-2; size: NA; length: 19; CDR3: CASSQQGDYRTSSYNEQFF
J: TRBJ2-5; V: TRBV7-3; size: few; length: 15; CDR3: CASSPRWGNQETQYF
J: TRBJ1-2; V: TRBV6-5; size: NA; length: 15; CDR3: CASSYGQGNPYGYTF
J: TRBJ2-1; V: TRBV20-1; size: few; length: 12; CDR3: CSASQGAGEQFF
J: TRBJ2-1; V: TRBV10-3; size: NA; length: 18; CDR3: CAISELPGTRGSYNEQFF
J: TRBJ1-2; V: TRBV10-3; size: few; length: 12; CDR3: CAISSTSYGYTF
J: TRBJ1-5; V: TRBV10-3; size: NA; length: 16; CDR3: CAISSPGPDSNQPQHF
J: TRBJ2-1; V: TRBV9; size: NA; length: 17; CDR3: CASSGQGAWFSGNEQFF
J: TRBJ1-2; V: TRBV12-3/TRBV12-4; size: NA; length: 12; CDR3: CASSRTLGGYTF
J: TRBJ1-5; V: TRBV7-9; size: few; length: 14; CDR3: CASSLWGSNQPQHF
J: TRBJ2-5; V: TRBV15; size: few; length: 14; CDR3: CATSRGLAGETQYF
J: TRBJ2-3; V: TRBV9; size: NA; length: 15; CDR3: CASSVGGGATDTQYF
J: TRBJ2-5; V: TRBV3-1; size: few; length: 15; CDR3: CASTHPLAGVETQYF
J: TRBJ2-1; V: TRBV18; size: NA; length: 13; CDR3: CASSPPGRDGQFF
J: TRBJ2-6; V: TRBV9; size: NA; length: 18; CDR3: CASSVVKSQISGANVLTF
J: NA; V: TRBV10-1; size: few; length: 16; CDR3: CASSDQGTEYLYEQYF
J: TRBJ2-1; V: TRBV5-1; size: few; length: 16; CDR3: CASSLPPQGAYNEQFF
J: TRBJ2-1; V: TRBV5-4; size: NA; length: 15; CDR3: CASSSGTSGPHEQFF
J: TRBJ1-5; V: TRBV6-1; size: few; length: 15; CDR3: CASSGEGNSNQPQHF
J: TRBJ2-1; V: TRBV7-3; size: NA; length: 16; CDR3: CASSLGGTSTGNVQFF
J: TRBJ2-5; V: TRBV11-1; size: NA; length: 17; CDR3: CASSLGRTAVAQETQYF
J: TRBJ1-1; V: TRBV7-8; size: once; length: 12; CDR3: CASSVGGEEAFF
J: TRBJ1-1; V: TRBV19; size: NA; length: 17; CDR3: CASKFSFRPAMNTEAFF
J: TRBJ2-7; V: TRBV4-1; size: many; length: 14; CDR3: CASSPSRNYYEQYF
J: TRBJ2-5; V: TRBV4-3; size: few; length: 18; CDR3: CASSQDIPQFSGGETQYF
J: TRBJ2-1; V: TRBV27; size: few; length: 17; CDR3: CASSLRQGGSSYNEQFF
J: TRBJ2-1; V: TRBV6-2/TRBV6-3; size: few; length: 19; CDR3: CATSTGGLAGAVFLYEQFF
J: TRBJ2-1; V: TRBV20-1; size: NA; length: 14; CDR3: CSAGRGASYNEQFF
J: TRBJ2-7; V: TRBV20-1; size: many; length: 14; CDR3: CSARQGAMGNEQYF
J: TRBJ2-7; V: TRBV18; size: few; length: 15; CDR3: CASSPRLAGGHEQYF
J: TRBJ2-1; V: TRBV27; size: NA; length: 13; CDR3: CASSVGQFDEQFF
J: TRBJ1-2; V: TRBV7-2; size: NA; length: 15; CDR3: CASSGQTGPGAGYTF
J: TRBJ1-2; V: TRBV7-9; size: few; length: 13; CDR3: CASSLTEVVGYTF
J: TRBJ2-7; V: TRBV20-1; size: NA; length: 15; CDR3: CSARESETGAYEQYF
J: TRBJ2-7; V: TRBV4-1; size: few; length: 14; CDR3: CASSRPVRSYEQYF
J: TRBJ2-3; V: TRBV4-1; size: NA; length: 15; CDR3: CASGQEGGSTDTQYF
J: TRBJ2-5; V: TRBV5-1; size: NA; length: 15; CDR3: CASSLERLEGETQYF